This T cell receptor beta chain was sequenced in a study of T cell changes during pregnancy in multiple sclerosis. This clone was counted a few times. Using immunoSEQ multiplex PCR, the repertoire was profiled, and TCRdb retains in-frame clones only, with some absent. The sample has approximately 28,000 clones, roughly nine tenths seen once. Germline CDR1 and CDR2: MNHNS and SASEGT. The CDR3 has 13 amino acids. V shed 10 bases, J shed 0 bases, and the junction held 6 bases outside the gene matches. The genes are TRBV6-1 and TRBJ2-7, with 7 bases aligning to TRBD1. The TCR originated in a female donor with multiple sclerosis, enrolled in a pregnancy study. Sequenced material: CD8+ T cells from peripheral blood mononuclear cells, taken in the second trimester of pregnancy. Here the CDR3 reads CATTTGDSYEQYF. CDR3 coding DNA: TGTGCCACTACAACAGGGGACTCCTACGAGCAGTACTTC.